This passage covers 15 T cell receptor beta chains from one sample sequenced in a study of radiation and T cells in renal cell carcinoma. Libraries were prepared by immunoSEQ multiplex PCR; TCRdb keeps only in-frame clonotypes and omits some of them. Of about 140,000 clones in the sample, around four fifths were seen once. Time point denoted: baseline pretreatment blood. Treatment indicated: 15 Gy SBRT to primary tumor, nephrectomy 4 weeks later. The specimen was blood, collected from a patient whose treatment included radiotherapy and nephrectomy. These receptors all come from a woman aged 45-60 years with renal cell carcinoma.

The chain links TRBV30 to TRBJ1-1; maybe TRBD1 (5 bases). From germline, CDR1 is GTSNPN and CDR2 SVGIG (reference sequence). The CDR3 has 12 residues. The CDR3 DNA reads as TGTGCGTGGGACGCCGGGAACACTGAAGCTTTCTTT. This encodes CAWDAGNTEAFF.

The chain recombines TRBV5-6 with TRBJ2-7, with D uncertain. Germline V lookup: CDR1 SGHDT, CDR2 YYEEEE. V was shortened by 0 bases and J by 6 bases, with 7 bases between the two germline ends. CDR3 length: 12 amino acids. CDR3 sequence (DNA): TGTGCCAGCAGCTTGGACGGGCCCGAGCAGTACTTC. Its protein is CASSLDGPEQYF.

The chain recombines TRBV19 with TRBJ2-5; D could derive from TRBD1 or TRBD2 (6 bases each). V lost 9 bases to trimming and J lost 5 bases, with 16 bases between them. The germline gives CDR1 LNHDA, CDR2 SQIVND (reference sequence). The CDR3 is 13 amino acids. The CDR3 DNA is TGTGCCAGCGGTAACACAGGGAGGGAGACCCAGTACTTC. Translation gives CASGNTGRETQYF.

The chain has TRBV5-4 and TRBJ2-2, with TRBD2 matching over 10 bases. The germline V gene encodes CDR1 SGHNT and CDR2 YYREEE (reference sequence). The junction had 3 bases not matched to a gene; V was cut back by 0 bases and J by 4 bases. There are 16 residues in the CDR3. In nucleotides, the CDR3 is TGTGCCAGCAGCTTGGTAGCGGGGGGCTTCACCGGGGAGCTGTTTTTT. It encodes CASSLVAGGFTGELFF.

J is TRBJ1-4 and V is TRBV7-9; 7 positions agree with TRBD1. J was trimmed by 1 base and V by 6 bases; bases with no gene match: 2. CDR3 size: 14 residues. CDR1 and CDR2 from the germline V gene are SEHNR and FQNEAQ (reference sequence). The CDR3 region is CASRRDRTNEKLFF. The CDR3 coding sequence is TGTGCCAGCAGACGGGACAGAACTAATGAAAAACTGTTTTTT.

This sequence joins TRBV6-1 and TRBJ1-1; 11 nucleotides match TRBD1. Germline CDR1 and CDR2: MNHNS and SASEGT. V shed 11 bases, J shed 4 bases, and the junction held 9 bases outside the gene matches. CDR3 length: 14 amino acids. The CDR3: CAVRIGTGGTEAFF. The CDR3 DNA sequence: TGTGCCGTCCGAATAGGGACAGGGGGCACTGAAGCTTTCTTT.

This CDR3 is CASTSWGKDNTGELFF. The CDR3 DNA reads as TGTGCCAGCACCTCTTGGGGAAAGGATAACACCGGGGAGCTGTTTTTT. This chain connects TRBV28 to TRBJ2-2; D not resolved. The V end lost 7 bases, the J end lost 2 bases, and 17 bases lay between the germline ends. The CDR3 totals 16 residues. In germline, CDR1 is MDHEN, CDR2 SYDVKM. Full variable domain (outside the CDR3, taken from reference TRBV28 and TRBJ2-2): DVKVTQSSRYLVKRTGEKVFLECVQDMDHENMFWYRQDPGLGLRLIYFSYDVKMKEKGDIPEGYSVSREKKERFSLILESASTNQTSMYLCASTSWGKDNTGELFFGEGSRLTVL.

Note on this clone: The sample carries other DNA sequences with the same CDR3. The V call is TRBV6-5, the J call TRBJ1-5, with TRBD1 matching 8 bases. Germline V gene data show CDR1 as MNHEY and CDR2 as SVGAGI. The CDR3 is 13 amino acids. The V and J ends lost 6 bases and 5 bases, in that order; junction bases with no gene match: 3. The CDR3 reads CASSLQGDQPQHF. The CDR3 bases are TGTGCCAGCAGCCTACAGGGGGATCAGCCCCAGCATTTT.

V gene TRBV7-6 combines with J gene TRBJ2-5; D unresolved. This CDR3 has 16 amino acids. Germline CDR1 is SGHVS and CDR2 is FNYEAQ. Trimming took off 5 bases at V and 4 bases at J, with 20 bases between the two ends. CDR3 sequence: CASSVGSVASGETQYF. Written as DNA, the CDR3 is TGTGCCAGCAGCGTGGGGTCGGTAGCCTCAGGAGAGACCCAGTACTTC.

V is TRBV7-2 and J is TRBJ1-6; D call uncertain. V lost 4 bases, J lost 6 bases, and 19 bases lay in between. From germline, CDR1 is SGHTA and CDR2 FQGNSA. The CDR3 covers 17 residues. The CDR3 spells CASSSRRGGNLNSPLHF. The DNA of the CDR3 is TGTGCCAGCAGCTCCAGACGGGGTGGGAACCTTAATTCACCCCTCCACTTT. Combining the CDR3 with reference TRBV7-2 and TRBJ1-6 gives the whole variable domain GAGVSQSPSNKVTEKGKDVELRCDPISGHTALYWYRQSLGQGLEFLIYFQGNSAPDKSGLPSDRFSAERTGGSVSTLTIQRTQQEDSAVYLCASSSRRGGNLNSPLHFGNGTRLTVT.

V usage is TRBV30 and J usage is TRBJ2-1; TRBD1 matches at 8 bases. The CDR3 contains 12 residues. The trim removed 5 bases at V and 6 bases at J, leaving 3 bases unmatched. Germline loops: CDR1 GTSNPN, CDR2 SVGIG (reference sequence). CDR3 nucleotides: TGTGCCTGGGGAGACAGGGGCAATGAGCAGTTCTTC. Protein product: CAWGDRGNEQFF.

The chain links TRBV5-1 to TRBJ2-5; TRBD1 matches 10 bases. V lost 1 base and J lost 4; bases outside the gene matches: 4. The CDR3 consists of 15 residues. Germline CDR1 SGHRS, CDR2 YFSETQ. The CDR3 region has the DNA TGCGCCAGCAGCTTGAACAGACAGGGGGCAGAGACCCAGTACTTC. This translates into CASSLNRQGAETQYF.

The CDR3 loop is CASSGTGNSGANVLTF. CDR3 nucleotides: TGTGCCAGCAGTGGAACAGGGAACTCTGGGGCCAACGTCCTGACTTTC. This sequence joins TRBV28 and TRBJ2-6; perhaps TRBD1 as D (6 bases). The CDR3 is 16 amino acids. Looked up from germline, CDR1 is MDHEN and CDR2 is SYDVKM. The germline V and J ends were trimmed by 5 bases and 0 bases, with 11 bases remaining between them. Full variable domain (outside the CDR3, taken from reference TRBV28 and TRBJ2-6): DVKVTQSSRYLVKRTGEKVFLECVQDMDHENMFWYRQDPGLGLRLIYFSYDVKMKEKGDIPEGYSVSREKKERFSLILESASTNQTSMYLCASSGTGNSGANVLTFGAGSRLTVL.

The chain recombines TRBV27 with TRBJ2-6; D gene ambiguous. Germline-derived CDR1 and CDR2 are MNHEY and SMNVEV (reference sequence). Trimming removed 4 bases at V and 0 bases at J, with 10 bases between. The CDR3 has 16 amino acids. In nucleotides, the CDR3 is TGTGCCAGCAGTTCACCCCGGGTCTCTGGGGCCAACGTCCTGACTTTC. It is translated as CASSSPRVSGANVLTF.

The gene calls are TRBV7-3 and TRBJ1-5, with D unresolved. Germline assignment: CDR1 SGHTA and CDR2 FQGTGA. V lost 2 bases to trimming and J lost 6 bases, with 17 bases between them. The CDR3 loop spans 16 amino acids. The CDR3 is CASSLRKSSQAQPQHF. In DNA form, the CDR3 reads TGTGCCAGCAGCTTACGTAAGAGTTCGCAGGCTCAGCCCCAGCATTTT.